This T cell receptor beta chain stems from a study of monozygotic twins with inflammatory bowel disease. Study results and caveats: Especially with disease activity, IBD patients had fewer clonotypes in common with others than healthy twins did.

Per germline, CDR1 SGHTA and CDR2 FQGNSA. The CDR3 is 15 residues long. For this clonotype: Its antigen is not known.

TCRdb reprocessed the 5' RACE reads; each CDR3 protein has one entry and no DNA is given. The record lists roughly 330,000 distinct CDR3 sequences, of which the ten most abundant hold around 2%. The TCR sequence derives from a human donor with ulcerative colitis or Crohn's disease, or a healthy co-twin of an affected twin (not recorded which). This chain uses TRBV7-2 with TRBJ2-7; TCRdb names TRBD1, which stays unverified in the absence of DNA. Sequencing was performed on blood. The CDR3: CASSPHGGGLGEQYF.